One sample yielded the 30 T cell receptor beta chains listed below, sequenced in a study of cytomegalovirus exposure and HLA in healthy donors. The PCR contained 60 Vbeta and 13 Jbeta primers. Profiled with immunoSEQ multiplex PCR; TCRdb holds only in-frame clones, not every one. The table includes hundreds of thousands of clones, over 80% detected once. The sequenced sample consisted of PBMCs. The receptors shown here come from a boy aged 2-15 years in good health and CMV-seronegative.

The J gene is TRBJ2-2, the V gene TRBV5-4, with 9 bases fitting TRBD2. The CDR3 loop spans 17 amino acids. The germline V gene encodes CDR1 SGHNT and CDR2 YYREEE (reference sequence). J was trimmed by 4 bases and V by 7 bases; bases with no gene match: 14. The chain's CDR3 is CASQVGLGRGGTGELFF. CDR3 nucleotide sequence: TGTGCCAGCCAAGTGGGGTTGGGGCGGGGGGGCACCGGGGAGCTGTTTTTT.

The rearrangement links TRBV5-1 to TRBJ2-3; TRBD1 matches 7 bases. CDR1 is SGHRS, CDR2 YFSETQ, per germline. The CDR3 totals 16 residues. J gave up 1 base and V 0 bases, and 5 bases lay outside the gene matches. The CDR3 reads CASSLEGGVGTDTQYF. The CDR3 bases are TGCGCCAGCAGCTTGGAAGGGGGCGTCGGCACAGATACGCAGTATTTT.

The rearrangement links TRBV19 to TRBJ2-7; no clear D gene. Trimming pared 5 bases from V and 3 bases from J, leaving 17 bases between. CDR1 is LNHDA and CDR2 is SQIVND in the germline V gene (reference sequence). The CDR3 is made up of 15 amino acids. The CDR3 loop reads CASSAATDPGYEQYF. As DNA, the CDR3 is TGTGCCAGTAGTGCGGCAACTGACCCCGGCTACGAGCAGTACTTC.

CDR3 amino acids: CASSMPGQNYGYTF. In DNA, the CDR3 is TGTGCCAGCAGTATGCCGGGACAGAACTATGGCTACACCTTC. This chain connects TRBV28 to TRBJ1-2; 7 bases are a match to TRBD1. From germline, CDR1 is MDHEN and CDR2 SYDVKM. CDR3 length: 14 residues. The junction had 5 bases not matched to a gene; V was cut back by 5 bases and J by 2 bases.

The chain couples TRBV19 to TRBJ2-5; D is undetermined. The J call may be faulty, since TRBJ2-7 better matches the DNA end. This CDR3 region has 14 residues. CDR1 is LNHDA and CDR2 is SQIVND in the germline V gene (reference sequence). The DNA of the CDR3 is TGTGCCAGTAGTATAGTACCGAGCTCCTACGAGCAGTACTTC. Protein product: CASSIVPSSYEQYF.

V gene TRBV6-5 combines with J gene TRBJ2-5; tentative D call: TRBD1 (6 bases). The germline V gene encodes CDR1 MNHEY and CDR2 SVGAGI. V was clipped by 0 bases and J by 1 base, with 9 bases between them. The CDR3 runs to 15 residues. This chain's CDR3 is CASSYSGQLQETQYF. The CDR3 coding sequence is TGTGCCAGCAGTTACTCGGGACAACTCCAAGAGACCCAGTACTTC.

V gene TRBV7-8 combines with J gene TRBJ1-2, with D possibly TRBD1 on 6 matching bases. Germline CDR1 and CDR2: SGHVS and FQNEAQ. Trimming shortened V by 1 base and J by 1 base, and 13 bases separated the two germline ends. CDR3 length: 16 amino acids. The CDR3 protein is CASSLGGRLNNYGYTF. The CDR3 bases are TGTGCCAGCAGCTTAGGGGGGCGCCTTAATAACTATGGCTACACCTTC.

The V call is TRBV5-4, the J call TRBJ2-5, with 8 bases lining up with TRBD2. Germline CDR1 and CDR2: SGHNT and YYREEE (reference sequence). The CDR3 length is 15 residues. V was pared by 5 bases and J by 5 bases, with 11 bases of the junction left unmatched. DNA of the CDR3: TGTGCCAGCAGTTTTAACCCAGGCGGGGGGGAGACCCAGTACTTC. Encoded protein: CASSFNPGGGETQYF.

A single count supports this clone. The chain combines TRBV5-5 with TRBJ1-3, with D possibly matching TRBD1 (5 bases). The V gene lost 0 bases and the J gene lost 5 bases, with 12 bases spanning the gap. The V gene's germline CDR1 is SGHKS and CDR2 YYEKEE (reference sequence). The CDR3 totals 15 residues. CDR3 nucleotides: TGTGCCAGCAGCTTGGCGGGGGATGCTCGAAACACCATATATTTT. This translates into CASSLAGDARNTIYF.

V usage is TRBV7-2 and J usage is TRBJ2-2; 9 positions agree with TRBD2. Germline CDR1 reads SGHTA; CDR2 reads FQGNSA. The CDR3 consists of 16 residues. V gave up 4 bases and J gave up 2 bases; unmatched junction bases: 5. The CDR3 reads CASSYISGSNTGELFF. The CDR3 DNA reads TGTGCCAGCAGCTATATTAGCGGGAGTAACACCGGGGAGCTGTTTTTT.

In nucleotides, the CDR3 is TGTGCCAGCAGCTTAGCTCGTAGCGGGAGGGGTGGCGAGCAGTACTTC. Translating it yields CASSLARSGRGGEQYF. The chain combines TRBV7-9 with TRBJ2-7; TRBD2 matches at 11 bases. V shed 0 bases and J 6 bases; nucleotides not matched to a gene: 7. The CDR3 contains 16 residues. Looked up from germline, CDR1 is SEHNR and CDR2 is FQNEAQ (reference sequence).

The chain couples TRBV27 to TRBJ1-2; the match to TRBD1 covers 8 bases. This CDR3 spans 19 amino acids. V shed 0 bases and J 1 base; nucleotides not matched to a gene: 13. Germline CDR1 is MNHEY and CDR2 is SMNVEV (reference sequence). As DNA, the CDR3 is TGTGCCAGCAGTTTATCGGTGGACAGGGTGTTGGCTCTTAACTATGGCTACACCTTC. As protein: CASSLSVDRVLALNYGYTF.

This chain links TRBV15 with TRBJ2-1; D remains unclear. This CDR3 is built from 14 residues. CDR1 is LNHNV and CDR2 is YYDKDF in the germline V gene (reference sequence). Trimming cost V 7 bases and J 1 base, with 11 bases left between them. CDR3 sequence (DNA): TGTGCCACCAAACCGAGTGCGTCCTACAATGAGCAGTTCTTC. This sequence encodes CATKPSASYNEQFF.

This clone has only a few counts. The rearrangement joins TRBV6-6 to TRBJ2-7; D gene ambiguous. Germline CDR1 MNHNY, CDR2 SVGAGI (reference sequence). V shed 0 bases and J shed 1 base, with 7 bases lying between them. The CDR3 has 14 amino acids. DNA of the CDR3: TGTGCCAGCAGTTACTCGCGGAAGTCCTACGAGCAGTACTTC. It translates to CASSYSRKSYEQYF.

V usage is TRBV25-1 and J usage is TRBJ2-5; D remains unclear. V was cut by 5 bases and J by 3 bases, with 13 bases left in between. The CDR3 extends over 14 amino acids. CDR1 is MGHDK, CDR2 SYGVNS, per germline. The CDR3 DNA sequence: TGTGCCAGCAGTTTTAAGACACGAAAAGAGACCCAGTACTTC. Residues: CASSFKTRKETQYF. Full variable domain (rest looked up from reference TRBV25-1 and TRBJ2-5): EADIYQTPRYLVIGTGKKITLECSQTMGHDKMYWYQQDPGMELHLIHYSYGVNSTEKGDLSSESTVSRIRTEHFPLTLESARPSHTSQYLCASSFKTRKETQYFGPGTRLLVL.

This rearrangement joins TRBV7-2 to TRBJ2-5; 7 bases map to TRBD2. Germline lookup yields CDR1 SGHTA and CDR2 FQGNSA. This CDR3 contains 15 residues. The junction had 8 bases not matched to a gene; V was cut back by 7 bases and J by 0 bases. The CDR3 DNA reads as TGTGCCAGCACCCGCGGGAGCGGTTACCAAGAGACCCAGTACTTC. The encoded protein is CASTRGSGYQETQYF.

The chain carries TRBV19 and TRBJ1-6, with 9 bases identical to TRBD1. V shed 5 bases and J 7 bases; nucleotides not matched to a gene: 6. The germline CDR1 and CDR2 sequences are LNHDA and SQIVND (reference sequence). The CDR3 covers 15 residues. In nucleotides, the CDR3 is TGTGCCAGTAGTGTCTCCGGGACAGGGAATTCACCCCTCCACTTT. Its translation: CASSVSGTGNSPLHF.

The chain uses TRBV6-8 and TRBJ2-5; 9 bases are shared with TRBD2. The germline V gene has CDR1 MNHGY and CDR2 SAAAGT. This CDR3 is built from 17 residues. The junction had 13 bases not matched to a gene; V was cut back by 6 bases and J by 2 bases. CDR3 loop: CASSHGSGAGGQETQYF. The CDR3 nucleotides are TGTGCCAGCAGCCATGGATCAGGGGCGGGGGGGCAAGAGACCCAGTACTTC.

The V call is TRBV20-1, the J call TRBJ1-4, with D unclear. The CDR3 is 11 amino acids. Germline assignment: CDR1 DFQATT and CDR2 SNEGSKA (reference sequence). V was clipped by 6 bases and J by 7 bases, with 9 bases between them. The CDR3 loop is CSAPRGEKLFF. The CDR3, as DNA: TGCAGTGCGCCACGGGGTGAAAAACTGTTTTTT.

The rearrangement joins TRBV14 to TRBJ2-3; TRBD2 matches 8 bases. J was trimmed by 2 bases and V by 0 bases; bases with no gene match: 10. Germline V gene lookup returns CDR1 SGHDN and CDR2 FVKESK. The CDR3 covers 18 residues. The CDR3 loop reads CASSQDLGGGGFTDTQYF. Written as DNA, the CDR3 is TGTGCCAGCAGCCAAGACTTAGGTGGCGGGGGGTTCACAGATACGCAGTATTTT.

The chain has TRBV19 and TRBJ1-5; D is unclear. The CDR3 consists of 16 residues. The germline V gene has CDR1 LNHDA and CDR2 SQIVND (reference sequence). V lost 1 base and J lost 0, with 10 bases in between. The CDR3 here is CASSIGVQISNQPQHF. The CDR3 DNA reads as TGTGCCAGTAGTATAGGGGTACAGATTAGCAATCAGCCCCAGCATTTT.

V and J are TRBV29-1 and TRBJ2-5, with 9 nucleotides matching TRBD1. The end of the DNA fits TRBJ2-7 better, so the J call may be wrong. CDR1 and CDR2 (germline): SQVTM, ANQGSEA. The CDR3 is 15 residues long. This CDR3 is CSVEEWTGDIYEQYF. Here the CDR3 DNA reads TGCAGCGTTGAAGAATGGACAGGGGACATCTACGAGCAGTACTTC.

The CDR3 region has the DNA TGTGCCAGCATAAAAACAGGGGACCTCACAGATACGCAGTATTTT. Translation: CASIKTGDLTDTQYF. V is TRBV6-5 and J is TRBJ2-3; 7 bases fit TRBD1. The V gene end was trimmed by 7 bases and the J gene end by 2 bases; junction bases not matched to a gene: 9. Germline CDR1 and CDR2: MNHEY and SVGAGI. CDR3 length: 15 amino acids.

The V and J genes are TRBV5-1 and TRBJ1-2, with TRBD1 matching over 8 bases. The CDR3 spans 14 residues. Unmatched junction bases numbered 6, after V lost 4 bases and J lost 4 bases. Germline V lookup: CDR1 SGHRS, CDR2 YFSETQ. CDR3 region: CASSPDRGPYGYTF. CDR3 in DNA: TGCGCCAGCAGCCCAGACAGGGGTCCCTATGGCTACACCTTC.

J is TRBJ2-2 and V is TRBV12-5; D is possibly TRBD1 (5 bases). Trimming cost V 6 bases and J 5 bases, with 10 bases left between them. The CDR3 loop spans 13 amino acids. Per germline, CDR1 LGHNT and CDR2 FRNRAP. CDR3 DNA: TGTGCTAGTGGCCTCCGACAGACCGGGGAGCTGTTTTTT. This sequence encodes CASGLRQTGELFF.

The chain employs TRBV9 and TRBJ2-5; 8 bases are shared with TRBD1. The CDR3 is 17 residues long. The germline gives CDR1 SGDLS, CDR2 YYNGEE. V was clipped by 6 bases and J by 2 bases; unmatched bases: 15. CDR3 in amino acids: CASNSRGTGGWQETQYF. In DNA, the CDR3 is TGTGCCAGCAACAGTCGGGGCACAGGGGGGTGGCAAGAGACCCAGTACTTC.

J is TRBJ2-3 and V is TRBV6-1; 7 bases are shared with TRBD2. V shed 0 bases and J 2 bases; nucleotides not matched to a gene: 8. Germline lookup yields CDR1 MNHNS and CDR2 SASEGT. The CDR3 runs 17 residues. The CDR3 here is CASSEAAASGYTDTQYF. CDR3 coding DNA: TGTGCCAGCAGTGAAGCGGCGGCTAGCGGATACACAGATACGCAGTATTTT.

This clone was observed a few times. The chain links TRBV5-6 to TRBJ1-2; the D gene is possibly TRBD1 (6 bases). The germline V gene encodes CDR1 SGHDT and CDR2 YYEEEE. The V and J ends lost 3 bases and 2 bases respectively, with 8 bases between them. The CDR3 has 13 amino acids. CDR3 region: CASSYRVNYGYTF. CDR3 coding DNA: TGTGCCAGCAGCTACAGGGTCAACTATGGCTACACCTTC.

The chain couples TRBV9 to TRBJ1-2; no firm D call. Trimming stripped 0 bases from V and 2 bases from J, with 11 bases between. CDR1 is SGDLS, CDR2 YYNGEE, per germline. There are 15 residues in the CDR3. The CDR3 nucleotides read TGTGCCAGCAGCGTAGGCGGCAGCCTAAACTATGGCTACACCTTC. Translating it yields CASSVGGSLNYGYTF.

This chain joins TRBV6-1 and TRBJ1-2; 8 nucleotides align to TRBD1. Germline trimming cut 4 bases from V and 4 bases from J; bases unmatched to any gene: 5. From germline, CDR1 is MNHNS and CDR2 SASEGT. The CDR3 is 14 residues long. The CDR3 is CASSGGQAIYGYTF. CDR3 in DNA: TGTGCCAGCAGTGGGGGACAGGCAATCTATGGCTACACCTTC.